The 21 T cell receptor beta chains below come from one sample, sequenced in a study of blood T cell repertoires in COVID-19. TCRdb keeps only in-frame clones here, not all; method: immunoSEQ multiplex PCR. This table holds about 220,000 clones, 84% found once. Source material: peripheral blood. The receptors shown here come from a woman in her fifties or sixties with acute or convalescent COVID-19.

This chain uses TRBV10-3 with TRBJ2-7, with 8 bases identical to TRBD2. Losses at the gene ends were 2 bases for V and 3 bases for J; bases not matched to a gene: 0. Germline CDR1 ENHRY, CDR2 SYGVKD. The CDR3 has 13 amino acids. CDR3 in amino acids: CAISETSGYEQYF. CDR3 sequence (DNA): TGTGCCATCAGTGAGACTAGCGGCTACGAGCAGTACTTC.

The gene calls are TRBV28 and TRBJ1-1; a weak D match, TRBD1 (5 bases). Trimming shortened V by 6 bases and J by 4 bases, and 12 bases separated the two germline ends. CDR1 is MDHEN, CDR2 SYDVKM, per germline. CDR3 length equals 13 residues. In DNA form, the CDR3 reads TGTGCCAGCAGGGGCAGGGTTTCCACTGAAGCTTTCTTT. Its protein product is CASRGRVSTEAFF.

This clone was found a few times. CDR3 sequence: CASSSIYRDTEAFF. Written as DNA, the CDR3 is TGTGCCAGCAGCTCGATATACAGAGACACTGAAGCTTTCTTT. This chain uses TRBV5-6 with TRBJ1-1; D is ambiguous. The CDR3 extends over 14 amino acids. V dropped 3 bases and J dropped 3 bases, with 12 bases sitting between them. Germline CDR1 SGHDT, CDR2 YYEEEE.

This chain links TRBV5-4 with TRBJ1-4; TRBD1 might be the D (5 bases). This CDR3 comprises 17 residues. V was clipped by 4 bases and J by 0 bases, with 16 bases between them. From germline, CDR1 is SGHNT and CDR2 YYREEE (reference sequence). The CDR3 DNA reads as TGTGCCAGCAGCCCGGACACGGAGACCTCAACTAATGAAAAACTGTTTTTT. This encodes CASSPDTETSTNEKLFF.

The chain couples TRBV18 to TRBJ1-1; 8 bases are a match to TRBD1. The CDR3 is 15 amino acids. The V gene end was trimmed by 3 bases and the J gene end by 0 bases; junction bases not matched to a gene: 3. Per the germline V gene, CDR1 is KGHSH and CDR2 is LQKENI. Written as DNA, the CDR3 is TGTGCCAGCTCACCCCAGACAGGGGTGAACACTGAAGCTTTCTTT. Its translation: CASSPQTGVNTEAFF.

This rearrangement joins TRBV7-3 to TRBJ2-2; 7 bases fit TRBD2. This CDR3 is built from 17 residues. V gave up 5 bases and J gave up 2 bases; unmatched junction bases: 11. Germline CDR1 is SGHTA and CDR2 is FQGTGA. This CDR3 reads CASSLPRGDPNTGELFF. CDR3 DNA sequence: TGTGCCAGCAGCCTCCCCCGGGGGGATCCTAACACCGGGGAGCTGTTTTTT.

CDR3 in DNA: TGCGCCAGCAGTCCCCAAACTAGCGGGGGGGTAATTTGGCAGTTCTTC. Translating gives CASSPQTSGGVIWQFF. The chain employs TRBV4-3 and TRBJ2-1; 13 nucleotides agree with TRBD2. With 6 bases clipped from V and 12 bases from J, the junction kept 14 bases outside the gene matches. This CDR3 region has 16 residues. Germline V gives CDR1 LGHNA, CDR2 YSLEER.

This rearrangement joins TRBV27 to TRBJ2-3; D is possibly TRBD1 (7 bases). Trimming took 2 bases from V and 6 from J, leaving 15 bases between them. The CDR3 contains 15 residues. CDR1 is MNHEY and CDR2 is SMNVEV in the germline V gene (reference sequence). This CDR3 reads CASSLRGRDFDTQYF. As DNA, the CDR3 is TGTGCCAGCAGTTTAAGGGGGCGGGACTTTGATACGCAGTATTTT.

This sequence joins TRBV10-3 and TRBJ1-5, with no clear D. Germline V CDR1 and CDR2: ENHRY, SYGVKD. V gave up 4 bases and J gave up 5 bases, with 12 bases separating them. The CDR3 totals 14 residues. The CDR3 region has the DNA TGTGCCATCAGTGCCCTCTCCACTGATCAGCCCCAGCATTTT. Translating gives CAISALSTDQPQHF.

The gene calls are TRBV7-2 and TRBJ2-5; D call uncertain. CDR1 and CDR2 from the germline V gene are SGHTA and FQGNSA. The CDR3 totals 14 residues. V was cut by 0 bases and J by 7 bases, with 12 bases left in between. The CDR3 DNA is TGTGCCAGCAGCTTAGCCAGATCCTCATGGACCCAGTACTTC. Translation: CASSLARSSWTQYF.

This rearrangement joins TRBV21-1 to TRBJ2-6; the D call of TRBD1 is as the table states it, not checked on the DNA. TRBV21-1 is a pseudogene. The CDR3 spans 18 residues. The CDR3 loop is CASSTAGTGGSGANVLTF. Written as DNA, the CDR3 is TGTGCCAGCAGCACCGCCGGGACAGGGGGCTCTGGGGCCAACGTCCTGACTTTC.

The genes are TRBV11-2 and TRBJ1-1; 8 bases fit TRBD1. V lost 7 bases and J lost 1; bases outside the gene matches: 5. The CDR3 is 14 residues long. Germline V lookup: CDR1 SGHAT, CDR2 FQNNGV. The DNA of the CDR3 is TGTGCCAGCACGGGAGGACAGGGGAACACTGAAGCTTTCTTT. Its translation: CASTGGQGNTEAFF. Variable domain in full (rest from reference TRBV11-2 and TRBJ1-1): EAGVAQSPRYKIIEKRQSVAFWCNPISGHATLYWYQQILGQGPKLLIQFQNNGVVDDSQLPKDRFSAERLKGVDSTLKIQPAKLEDSAVYLCASTGGQGNTEAFFGQGTRLTVV.

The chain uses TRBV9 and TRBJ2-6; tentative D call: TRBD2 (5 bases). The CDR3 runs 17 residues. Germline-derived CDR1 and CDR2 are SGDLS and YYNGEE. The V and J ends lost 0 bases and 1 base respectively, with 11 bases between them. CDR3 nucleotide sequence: TGTGCCAGCAGCGTAGTTGGAGGCCGGTCTGGGGCCAACGTCCTGACTTTC. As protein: CASSVVGGRSGANVLTF.

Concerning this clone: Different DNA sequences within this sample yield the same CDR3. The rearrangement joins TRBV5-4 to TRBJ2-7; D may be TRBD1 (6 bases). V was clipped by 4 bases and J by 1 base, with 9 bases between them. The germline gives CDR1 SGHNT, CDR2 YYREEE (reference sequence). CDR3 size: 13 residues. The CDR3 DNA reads TGTGCCAGCAGCCCGGACAGATCCTACGAGCAGTACTTC. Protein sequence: CASSPDRSYEQYF.

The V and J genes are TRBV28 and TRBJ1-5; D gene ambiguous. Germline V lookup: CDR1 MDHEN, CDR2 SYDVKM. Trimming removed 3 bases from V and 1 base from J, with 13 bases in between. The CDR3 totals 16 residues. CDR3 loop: CASSLGEGLSNQPQHF. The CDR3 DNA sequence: TGTGCCAGCAGTTTGGGAGAGGGATTGAGCAATCAGCCCCAGCATTTT.

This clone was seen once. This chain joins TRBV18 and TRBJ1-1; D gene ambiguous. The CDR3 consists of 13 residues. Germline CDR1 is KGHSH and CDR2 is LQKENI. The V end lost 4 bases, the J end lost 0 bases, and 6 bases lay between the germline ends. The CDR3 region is CASSLEMNTEAFF. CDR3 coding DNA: TGTGCCAGCTCACTAGAAATGAACACTGAAGCTTTCTTT.

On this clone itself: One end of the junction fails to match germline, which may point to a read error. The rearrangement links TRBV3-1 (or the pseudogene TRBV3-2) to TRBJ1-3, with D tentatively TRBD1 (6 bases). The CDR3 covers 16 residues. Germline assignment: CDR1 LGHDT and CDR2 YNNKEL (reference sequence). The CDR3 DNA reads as TGTGCCAGCAGCCAATCCCTGACGAATTCAATGGACAGTCTATCCTTT. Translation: CASSQSLTNSMDSLSF.

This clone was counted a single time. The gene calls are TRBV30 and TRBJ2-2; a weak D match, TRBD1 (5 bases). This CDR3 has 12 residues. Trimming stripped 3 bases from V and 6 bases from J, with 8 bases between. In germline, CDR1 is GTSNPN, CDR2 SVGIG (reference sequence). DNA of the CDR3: TGTGCCTGGAGAATCAGGGCCGGGGAGCTGTTTTTT. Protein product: CAWRIRAGELFF.

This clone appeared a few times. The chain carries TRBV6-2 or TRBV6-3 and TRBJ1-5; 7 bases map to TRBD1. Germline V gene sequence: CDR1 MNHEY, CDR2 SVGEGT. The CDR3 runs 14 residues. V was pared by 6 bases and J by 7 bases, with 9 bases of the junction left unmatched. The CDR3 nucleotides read TGTGCCAGCAGCGGACAGGCAATAACCCAGCCCCAGCATTTT. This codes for CASSGQAITQPQHF.

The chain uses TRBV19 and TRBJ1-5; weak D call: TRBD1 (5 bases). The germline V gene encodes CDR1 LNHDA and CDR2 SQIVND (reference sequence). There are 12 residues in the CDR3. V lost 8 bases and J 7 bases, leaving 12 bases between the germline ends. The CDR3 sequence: CASRGDGQPQHF. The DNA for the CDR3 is TGTGCCAGTCGGGGGGATGGGCAGCCCCAGCATTTT. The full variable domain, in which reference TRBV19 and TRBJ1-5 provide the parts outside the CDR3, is DGGITQSPKYLFRKEGQNVTLSCEQNLNHDAMYWYRQDPGQGLRLIYYSQIVNDFQKGDIAEGYSVSREKKESFPLTVTSAQKNPTAFYLCASRGDGQPQHFGDGTRLSIL.

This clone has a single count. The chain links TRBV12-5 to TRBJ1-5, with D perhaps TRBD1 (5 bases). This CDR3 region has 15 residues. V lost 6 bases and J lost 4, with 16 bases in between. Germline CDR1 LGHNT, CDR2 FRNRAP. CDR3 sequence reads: CASGKEQGQNQPQHF. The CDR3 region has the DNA TGTGCTAGTGGGAAGGAGCAGGGTCAGAATCAGCCCCAGCATTTT.